Listed here is a single TCR beta chain. This entry comes from a study of T cell responses to AZD1222 COVID-19 vaccine. The method was immunoSEQ multiplex PCR; TCRdb's version includes in-frame clones alone and lacks a portion of them. The repertoire holds about 110,000 clones, with less than 90% as singletons. The length of the CDR3 is 15 residues. With 0 bases removed from V and 2 bases from J, the gap between germline ends came to 8 bases. Germline values: CDR1 LGHDT, CDR2 YNNKEL (reference sequence). This material consisted of peripheral blood, taken on day 0 of AZD1222 vaccination. The chain joins TRBV3-1 (or the pseudogene TRBV3-2) to TRBJ1-3; D possibly corresponds to TRBD1 (6 bases). The sequence came from an adult in good health. CDR3 loop: CASSQDRGTGNTIYF. CDR3 sequence (DNA): TGTGCCAGCAGCCAAGACAGGGGCACTGGAAACACCATATATTTT.